The sequence of this T cell receptor beta chain was determined in a study of blood T cells in healthy people across ages. The study, taken as a whole, reports: Age brought a roughly linear fall in TCR beta diversity measured per million T cells.

Through a sample-barcoded 5' primer and a J-beta primer mix, a second PCR was run for roughly 7 to 12 cycles. Each cDNA molecule received a tag from a template-switch adaptor that had 12 random nucleotides. All samples yielded 3 million or more CDR3-containing paired-end reads. TCRdb recomputed calls from the 5' RACE reads with MiXCR, one row per CDR3 protein. Of hundreds of thousands of distinct CDR3 sequences listed, less than 35% are singletons. CDR1 is MGHDK, CDR2 SYGVNS, per germline. The CDR3 loop spans 14 amino acids. V lost 3 bases to trimming and J lost 7 bases, with 12 bases between them. Notes on this clonotype: Its matching antigen is unknown.

The TCR was taken from a woman of 80 years or more in good health. The rearrangement joins TRBV25-1 to TRBJ1-4, with a tentative D call TRBD1 (5 bases). The sequencing sample was made of blood. The CDR3 region has the DNA TGTGCCAGCAGTGACAGGGCGTGGGTTGAAAAACTGTTTTTT. It codes for CASSDRAWVEKLFF.